Shown below are 14 T cell receptor beta chains from a single sample sequenced in a study of blood T cell repertoires in COVID-19. TCRdb's copy holds only in-frame clones and misses some; the assay was immunoSEQ multiplex PCR. The sample includes approximately 240,000 clones, 84% of them seen just once. Input material: peripheral blood. These receptors were taken from a woman between 55 and 75 years old who had recovered from COVID-19.

This clone was observed a handful of times. This chain links TRBV27 with TRBJ2-7; no definite D call. Germline CDR1 reads MNHEY; CDR2 reads SMNVEV (reference sequence). The CDR3 covers 14 residues. Between the trimmed V and J ends, which lost 4 bases and 2 bases, there was a span of 12 bases. This CDR3 is CASSSQTPAYEQYF. CDR3 bases: TGTGCCAGCAGTTCACAGACACCCGCCTACGAGCAGTACTTC.

The chain couples TRBV5-1 to TRBJ2-1; TRBD1 aligns across 11 bases. Germline values: CDR1 SGHRS, CDR2 YFSETQ. V lost 0 bases, J lost 7 bases, and 6 bases stayed unmatched. The CDR3 contains 16 residues. CDR3 in amino acids: CASSLAGGTGGNEQFF. Here the CDR3 DNA reads TGCGCCAGCAGCTTGGCCGGGGGGACAGGGGGAAATGAGCAGTTCTTC.

V gene TRBV11-3 combines with J gene TRBJ2-3; 12 bases align to TRBD2. J was trimmed by 2 bases and V by 5 bases; bases with no gene match: 5. The V gene's germline CDR1 is SGHNT and CDR2 YENEEA. This CDR3 comprises 16 residues. The CDR3 loop is CASSRGLAGFTDTQYF. Here the CDR3 DNA reads TGTGCCAGCAGCCGCGGACTAGCGGGGTTCACAGATACGCAGTATTTT.

The chain uses TRBV6-1 and TRBJ1-6; TRBD1 agrees at 10 bases. CDR3 length: 15 amino acids. Germline trimming cut 1 base from V and 7 bases from J; bases unmatched to any gene: 1. Per germline, CDR1 MNHNS and CDR2 SASEGT. CDR3 in amino acids: CASSEGGQGNSPLHF. The CDR3, as DNA: TGTGCCAGCAGTGAAGGGGGACAGGGGAATTCACCCCTCCACTTT.

J is TRBJ2-7 and V is TRBV7-8; 9 bases are a match to TRBD1. V was clipped by 5 bases and J by 3 bases; unmatched bases: 2. Germline V gene lookup returns CDR1 SGHVS and CDR2 FQNEAQ. CDR3 length: 13 amino acids. For the CDR3, the DNA is TGTGCCAGCAGCCGGGACAGGGTCTACGAGCAGTACTTC. Translation: CASSRDRVYEQYF.

The rearrangement joins TRBV7-6 to TRBJ2-1, with D perhaps TRBD2 (6 bases). CDR1 SGHVS and CDR2 FNYEAQ come from the germline V gene. The CDR3 covers 15 residues. V gave up 5 bases and J gave up 5 bases, with 16 bases separating them. CDR3 residues: CASSATIGGNNEQFF. In nucleotides, the CDR3 is TGTGCCAGCAGCGCTACAATCGGAGGGAACAATGAGCAGTTCTTC.

J is TRBJ1-2 and V is TRBV18; perhaps TRBD1 as D (5 bases). Germline lookup yields CDR1 KGHSH and CDR2 LQKENI. Trimming stripped 5 bases from V and 4 bases from J, with 11 bases between. There are 13 residues in the CDR3. CDR3 in amino acids: CASSSREPYGYTF. Here the CDR3 DNA reads TGTGCCAGCTCAAGCAGGGAACCCTATGGCTACACCTTC.

The sample holds a few counts of this clone. The chain joins TRBV7-9 to TRBJ2-2, with 8 positions matching TRBD2. Germline V gene data show CDR1 as SEHNR and CDR2 as FQNEAQ (reference sequence). With 3 bases clipped from V and 6 bases from J, the junction kept 3 bases outside the gene matches. The CDR3 is 14 residues long. The CDR3 reads CASSLGLDPGELFF. CDR3 sequence (DNA): TGTGCCAGCAGCTTGGGACTAGACCCCGGGGAGCTGTTTTTT.

V gene TRBV6-2 or TRBV6-3 combines with J gene TRBJ1-1; 10 bases are a match to TRBD1. CDR1 MNHEY and CDR2 SVGEGT come from the germline V gene. After removal of 5 bases from V and 6 bases from J, the junction contained 9 bases not matched to a gene. The CDR3 covers 15 residues. The CDR3 reads CASSGRDRGIPEAFF. CDR3 nucleotides: TGTGCCAGCAGTGGACGGGACAGGGGTATCCCTGAAGCTTTCTTT.

The chain is built from TRBV5-1 and TRBJ2-7; 7 positions match TRBD1. Germline values: CDR1 SGHRS, CDR2 YFSETQ. The CDR3 has 15 amino acids. The V gene end was trimmed by 5 bases and the J gene end by 2 bases; junction bases not matched to a gene: 10. The CDR3 nucleotides are TGCGCCAGCAGTTTCACCGGGACAGCGACCTACGAGCAGTACTTC. Amino acids: CASSFTGTATYEQYF.

CDR3 sequence reads: CASSLVGQPQHF. CDR3 DNA: TGTGCCAGCAGCTTGGTCGGTCAGCCCCAGCATTTT. The rearrangement uses TRBV5-6 and TRBJ1-5, with unresolved D. The V end lost 0 bases, the J end lost 6 bases, and 4 bases lay between the germline ends. The CDR3 spans 12 residues. Looked up from germline, CDR1 is SGHDT and CDR2 is YYEEEE.

V is TRBV24-1 and J is TRBJ2-2; TRBD1 aligns across 8 bases. The germline gives CDR1 KGHDR, CDR2 SFDVKD. The V segment lost 4 bases and the J segment 6 bases; nucleotides outside the gene matches: 6. The CDR3 contains 15 residues. DNA of the CDR3: TGTGCCACCAGTGACCCGGGACAGGTCTCCGGGGAGCTGTTTTTT. This codes for CATSDPGQVSGELFF.

The chain is built from TRBV27 and TRBJ1-6, with D unresolved. Trimming pared 4 bases from V and 2 bases from J, leaving 15 bases between. The CDR3 consists of 17 residues. Germline CDR1 is MNHEY and CDR2 is SMNVEV (reference sequence). The CDR3 DNA reads TGTGCCAGCAGTTCGGGAACGGTTCTTCCCTATAATTCACCCCTCCACTTT. Translated, it gives CASSSGTVLPYNSPLHF.

V and J are TRBV7-2 and TRBJ2-5; 9 bases match TRBD2. The length of the CDR3 is 17 residues. J gave up 2 bases and V 4 bases, and 11 bases lay outside the gene matches. Germline-derived CDR1 and CDR2 are SGHTA and FQGNSA. The CDR3 nucleotides read TGTGCCAGCAGCTCACAGCGGGGGGCCGGAAGTCAAGAGACCCAGTACTTC. It translates to CASSSQRGAGSQETQYF.